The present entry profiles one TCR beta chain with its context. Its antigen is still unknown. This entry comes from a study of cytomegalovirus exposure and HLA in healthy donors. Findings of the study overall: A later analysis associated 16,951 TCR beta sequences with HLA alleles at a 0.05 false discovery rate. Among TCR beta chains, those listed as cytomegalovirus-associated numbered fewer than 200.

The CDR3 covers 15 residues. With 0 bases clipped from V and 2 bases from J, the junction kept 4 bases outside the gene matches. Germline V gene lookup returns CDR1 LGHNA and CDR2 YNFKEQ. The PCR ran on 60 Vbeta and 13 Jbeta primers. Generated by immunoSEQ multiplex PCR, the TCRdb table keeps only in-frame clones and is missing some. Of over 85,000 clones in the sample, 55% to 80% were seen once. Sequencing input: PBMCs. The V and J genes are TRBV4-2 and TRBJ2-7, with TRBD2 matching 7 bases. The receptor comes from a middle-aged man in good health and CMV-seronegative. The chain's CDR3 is CASSQDPAGTYEQYF. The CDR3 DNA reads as TGTGCCAGCAGCCAAGATCCAGCGGGGACCTACGAGCAGTACTTC.